A selection of T cell receptor beta chains follows, all from one sample in a study of neoadjuvant anti-PD-1 for oral cavity cancer. Some clones are missing from TCRdb's copy, which holds only in-frame ones; the method was immunoSEQ multiplex PCR. The table shows tens of thousands of clones, with about 36% occurring only once. The sample was tumor tissue, taken after nivolumab (anti-PD-1) treatment. Receptor source: a person aged 40 to 85 with oral cavity squamous cell carcinoma. The conserved cysteine and the conserved F or W are not part of the CDR3 here.

cdr3_length,j_call,v_call,cdr3_aa
11,TRBJ1-1,TRBV19,ASSIGQGAGAF
10,TRBJ2-3,TRBV7-8,ASSARRDTQY
12,TRBJ1-2,TRBV7-9,ASSAGSLNYGYT
13,TRBJ2-7,TRBV28,ASNPGKGPMGEQY
14,TRBJ1-5,TRBV4-2,ASSPAGLEGNQPQH
13,TRBJ2-3,TRBV9,ASRTRDYPTDTQY
12,TRBJ1-2,TRBV6-5,ASTPLGGAYGYT
10,TRBJ2-1,TRBV30,ARSGGVNEQF
12,TRBJ2-1,TRBV28,ASSVPGLVSEQF
13,TRBJ2-1,TRBV11-2,ASSSPGLEGPEQF
12,TRBJ1-1,TRBV7-3,ASSSSGTNTEAF
12,TRBJ1-2,TRBV5-1,ASSPGQGSYGYT
11,TRBJ2-7,TRBV18,ASSPGNPYEQY
12,TRBJ1-5,TRBV30,AWNLMGGRQPQH
10,TRBJ2-5,TRBV15,ATSRGGETQY
11,TRBJ1-5,TRBV2,ASSEGVFEPQH
13,TRBJ2-3,TRBV27,ASRSGTASTDTQY
11,TRBJ2-7,TRBV6-1,ASSEVLATAQY
12,TRBJ1-6,TRBV9,ASSPDRGNSPLH
11,TRBJ1-1,TRBV7-8,ASSLAIDNEAF
11,TRBJ1-2,TRBV5-6,ASSTTVGYGYT
12,TRBJ2-7,TRBV27,ASGLDRLRNEQY
12,TRBJ2-5,TRBV14,ASRPGSGGETQY
13,TRBJ2-7,TRBV15,ATSRGTQGTYEQY
13,TRBJ2-5,TRBV2,ATSRLAGLVETQY
11,TRBJ1-2,TRBV18,ASSPDRDYGYT
9,TRBJ2-1,TRBV29-1,SVGGVDEQF
10,TRBJ2-5,TRBV28,ATITGSETQY
11,TRBJ1-4,TRBV30,AWRYRGDEKLF
10,TRBJ1-2,TRBV28,ASSSGVVGYT
11,TRBJ2-7,TRBV29-1,SVAGAIDYEQY
13,TRBJ2-1,TRBV7-9,ASSPTSGSYNEQF
16,TRBJ2-5,TRBV18,ASSLSPRGRGLRETQY
13,TRBJ2-7,TRBV4-2,ASSQEYADSYEQY
12,TRBJ1-1,TRBV15,ATSASVGDTEAF
15,TRBJ1-5,TRBV7-9,ASSGGTIPGPNQPQH
11,TRBJ1-4,TRBV29-1,SVAQAANEKLF
11,TRBJ2-5,TRBV6-5,ASSYSPGETQY
13,TRBJ1-2,TRBV27,ASSANTQVVYGYT
12,TRBJ1-1,TRBV2,ASSVGRRNTEAF
9,TRBJ2-5,TRBV6-1,ASLSWETQY